This T cell receptor beta chain was sequenced during a study of response to subunit inactivated influenza vaccine (dated by TCRdb to the late 2010s). Context from the whole study: The study used deep quantitative T cell receptor repertoire profiling to track responses to a trivalent subunit inactivated influenza vaccine. Results the study describes overall, beyond this receptor: It was suggested by the authors that each seasonal influenza vaccination may recruit only a limited number of new T cells.

The germline V gene gives CDR1 as ENHRY and CDR2 as SYGVKD. Between the V and J ends, shortened by 3 bases and 11 bases respectively, the junction contains 21 bases. From the cysteine up to the phenylalanine, the CDR3 has a length of 15 residues. Just CDR3 DNA is preserved here, 45 bases in frame from base 1. Regarding this clonotype: This clone's antigen is unknown. Base-call qualities are not available, and no considerably larger clone is one nucleotide away.

To prepare the library, RT-PCR was applied. Sequenced on an Illumina HiSeq 2500. Through fastp at Q25 and MiXCR, TCRdb rebuilt clones from the public reads, retaining in-frame beta chains. Rows with one shared CDR3 protein collapse into an entry with the most common genes and DNA. The sample table lists around 320,000 distinct CDR3 sequences, around 22% of them with a count of one. Over 9% of the sample belongs to the ten largest clones. Sequenced material: PBMCs from blood, taken about 20 months after vaccination. The TCR was taken from a man aged 45 to 75 who received an inactivated influenza vaccine. Donor details come from another sample of the same person, matched by shared clones. The chain is made from TRBV10-3 and TRBJ2-3; TRBD2 is perhaps the D gene, given 5 matching bases. The DNA sequence is TGTGCCATCAGTGACCAGGACCCTAGCCTATCTAAGCAGTATTTT. This gives the protein CAISDQDPSLSKQYF.